This TCR beta chain originates from a study of blood T cell repertoires in COVID-19. For the study at large: Acute and convalescent COVID-19 samples came from the United States, Italy and Spain.

This clone was counted only a few times. This CDR3 has 15 residues. Trimming left V 6 bases short and J 5 bases short, with 17 bases between. Germline V CDR1 and CDR2: SNHLY, FYNNEI. Per the original methods: Scientists estimated how many nucleated cells there were by amplifying reference gene primers. Assay: immunoSEQ multiplex PCR; the TCRdb copy retains only in-frame clones and omits some. V, J and clone size reflect that table, while D and trimming were determined from the DNA. The sample records around 280,000 clones, around 85% being singletons. The material sequenced was PBMCs or T cells enriched from blood (not recorded which). The clonotype was recovered from a middle-aged woman who had recovered from COVID-19. The chain uses TRBV2 and TRBJ2-1; D is perhaps TRBD2 (6 bases). This chain's CDR3 is CASRRESGFDNEQFF. CDR3 bases: TGTGCCAGCAGGAGGGAGAGCGGGTTTGACAATGAGCAGTTCTTC.